Detailed here is one TCR beta chain. The source of the sample is a study of blood T cell repertoires in COVID-19. Only in-frame clones appear in the TCRdb table, and some are missing; sequencing was by immunoSEQ multiplex PCR. Among 200,000 to 300,000 clones listed, roughly 81% were seen once. V lost 6 bases to trimming and J lost 6 bases; unmatched junction nucleotides: 5. The germline CDR1 and CDR2 sequences are MNHEY and SVGAGI. This CDR3 contains 13 residues. The TCR sequence derives from a woman of 80 years or more with COVID-19, enrolled during active disease. This rearrangement joins TRBV6-5 to TRBJ2-1, with 7 positions matching TRBD2. Material: peripheral blood. Here the CDR3 DNA reads TGTGCCAGCAGAACCGGGGGGACCAATGAGCAGTTCTTC. Its protein is CASRTGGTNEQFF.